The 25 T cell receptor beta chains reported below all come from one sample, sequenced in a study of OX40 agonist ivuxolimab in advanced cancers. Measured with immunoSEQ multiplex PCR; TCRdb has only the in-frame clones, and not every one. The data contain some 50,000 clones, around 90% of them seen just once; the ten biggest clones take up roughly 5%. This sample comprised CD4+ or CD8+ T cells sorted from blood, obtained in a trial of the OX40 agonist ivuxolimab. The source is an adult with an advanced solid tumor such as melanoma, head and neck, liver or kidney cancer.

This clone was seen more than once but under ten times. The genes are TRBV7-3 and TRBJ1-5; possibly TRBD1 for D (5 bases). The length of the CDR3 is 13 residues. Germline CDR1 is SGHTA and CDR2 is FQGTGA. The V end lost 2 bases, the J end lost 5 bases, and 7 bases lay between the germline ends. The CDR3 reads CASSLGGDQPQHF. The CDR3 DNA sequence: TGTGCCAGCAGCTTAGGGGGGGATCAGCCCCAGCATTTT.

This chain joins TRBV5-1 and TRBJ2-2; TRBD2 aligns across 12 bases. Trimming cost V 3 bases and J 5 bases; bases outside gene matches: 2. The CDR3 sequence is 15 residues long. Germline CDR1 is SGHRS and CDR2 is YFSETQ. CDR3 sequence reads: CASSYGLAGTGELFF. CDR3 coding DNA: TGCGCCAGCAGCTATGGACTAGCGGGAACCGGGGAGCTGTTTTTT.

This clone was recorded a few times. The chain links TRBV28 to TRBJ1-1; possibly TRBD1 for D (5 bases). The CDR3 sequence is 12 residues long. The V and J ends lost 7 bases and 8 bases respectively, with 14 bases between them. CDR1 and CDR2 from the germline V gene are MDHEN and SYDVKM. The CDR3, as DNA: TGTGCCAGCACCCATCCGGGGGGAGAAGCTTTCTTT. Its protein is CASTHPGGEAFF.

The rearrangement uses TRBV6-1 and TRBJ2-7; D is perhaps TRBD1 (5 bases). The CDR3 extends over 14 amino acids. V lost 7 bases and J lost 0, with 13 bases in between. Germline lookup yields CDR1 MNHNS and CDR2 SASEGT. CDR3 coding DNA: TGTGCCAGCAAAATGACAGTTATCTCCTACGAGCAGTACTTC. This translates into CASKMTVISYEQYF.

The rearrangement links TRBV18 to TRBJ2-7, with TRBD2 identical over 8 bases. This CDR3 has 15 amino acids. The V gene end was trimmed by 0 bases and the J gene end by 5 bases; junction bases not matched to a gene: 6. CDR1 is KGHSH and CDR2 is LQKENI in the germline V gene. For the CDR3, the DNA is TGTGCCAGCTCACCACCGCTAGGGACTAGAGACGAGCAGTACTTC. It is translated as CASSPPLGTRDEQYF.

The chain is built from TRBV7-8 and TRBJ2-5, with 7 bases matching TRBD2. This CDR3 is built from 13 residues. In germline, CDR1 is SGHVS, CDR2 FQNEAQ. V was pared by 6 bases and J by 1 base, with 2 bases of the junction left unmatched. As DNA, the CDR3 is TGTGCCAGCAGACAGCGGGGCCAAGAGACCCAGTACTTC. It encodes CASRQRGQETQYF.

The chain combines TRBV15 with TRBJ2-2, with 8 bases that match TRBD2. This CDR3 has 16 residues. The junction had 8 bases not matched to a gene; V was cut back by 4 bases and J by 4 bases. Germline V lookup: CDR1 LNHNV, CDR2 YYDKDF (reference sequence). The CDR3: CATSTGGRAGTGELFF. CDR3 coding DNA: TGTGCCACCAGCACGGGGGGGAGGGCTGGCACCGGGGAGCTGTTTTTT. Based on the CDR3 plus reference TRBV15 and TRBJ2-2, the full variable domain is DAMVIQNPRYQVTQFGKPVTLSCSQTLNHNVMYWYQQKSSQAPKLLFHYYDKDFNNEADTPDNFQSRRPNTSFCFLDIRSPGLGDTAMYLCATSTGGRAGTGELFFGEGSRLTVL.

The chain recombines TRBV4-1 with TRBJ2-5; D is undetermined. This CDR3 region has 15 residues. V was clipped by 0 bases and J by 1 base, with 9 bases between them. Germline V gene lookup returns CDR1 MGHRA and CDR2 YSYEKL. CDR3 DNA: TGCGCCAGCAGCCAAGACTATAAACCCCAAGAGACCCAGTACTTC. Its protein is CASSQDYKPQETQYF.

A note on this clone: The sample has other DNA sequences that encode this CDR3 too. CDR3 in amino acids: CASSFQAGGPRGTDTQYF. In nucleotides, the CDR3 is TGTGCCAGCAGCTTCCAAGCGGGGGGGCCAAGGGGAACAGATACGCAGTATTTT. V is TRBV7-3 and J is TRBJ2-3; 10 nucleotides agree with TRBD2. The CDR3 is 18 residues long. The V gene's germline CDR1 is SGHTA and CDR2 FQGTGA. V dropped 3 bases and J dropped 3; count of bases not matched to a gene: 12.

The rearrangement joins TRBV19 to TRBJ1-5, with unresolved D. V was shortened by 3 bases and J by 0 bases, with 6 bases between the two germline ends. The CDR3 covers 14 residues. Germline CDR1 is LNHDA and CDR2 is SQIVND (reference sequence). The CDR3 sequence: CASSIGHSNQPQHF. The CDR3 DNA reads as TGTGCCAGTAGTATCGGGCATAGCAATCAGCCCCAGCATTTT.

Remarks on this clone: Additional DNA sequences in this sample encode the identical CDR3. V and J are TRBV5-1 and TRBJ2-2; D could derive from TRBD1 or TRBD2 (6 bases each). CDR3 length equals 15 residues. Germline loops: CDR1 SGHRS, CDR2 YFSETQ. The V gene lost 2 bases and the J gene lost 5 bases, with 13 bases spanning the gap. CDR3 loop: CASSFGGGRTGELFF. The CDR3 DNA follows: TGCGCCAGCAGCTTTGGAGGGGGTCGAACCGGGGAGCTGTTTTTT. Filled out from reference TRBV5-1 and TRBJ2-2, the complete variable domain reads KAGVTQTPRYLIKTRGQQVTLSCSPISGHRSVSWYQQTPGQGLQFLFEYFSETQRNKGNFPGRFSGRQFSNSRSEMNVSTLELGDSALYLCASSFGGGRTGELFFGEGSRLTVL.

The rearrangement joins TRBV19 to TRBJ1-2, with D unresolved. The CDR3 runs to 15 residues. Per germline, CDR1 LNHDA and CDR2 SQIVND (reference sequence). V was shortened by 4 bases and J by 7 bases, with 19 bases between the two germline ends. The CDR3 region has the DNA TGTGCCAGTAGTACCTCCGGGTCTCGCCTGGGTGGCTACACCTTC. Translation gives CASSTSGSRLGGYTF. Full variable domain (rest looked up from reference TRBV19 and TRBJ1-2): DGGITQSPKYLFRKEGQNVTLSCEQNLNHDAMYWYRQDPGQGLRLIYYSQIVNDFQKGDIAEGYSVSREKKESFPLTVTSAQKNPTAFYLCASSTSGSRLGGYTFGSGTRLTVV.

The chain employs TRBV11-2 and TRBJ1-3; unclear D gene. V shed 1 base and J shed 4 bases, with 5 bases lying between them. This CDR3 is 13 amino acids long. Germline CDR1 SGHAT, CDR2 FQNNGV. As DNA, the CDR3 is TGTGCCAGCAGCTTAGTCTCCGGAAACACCATATATTTT. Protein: CASSLVSGNTIYF.

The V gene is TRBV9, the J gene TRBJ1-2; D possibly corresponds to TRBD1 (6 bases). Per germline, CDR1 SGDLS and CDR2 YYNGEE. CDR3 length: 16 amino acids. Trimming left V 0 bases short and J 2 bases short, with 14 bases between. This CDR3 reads CASSVEPRGSNYGYTF. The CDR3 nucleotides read TGTGCCAGCAGCGTAGAGCCCAGGGGTAGCAACTATGGCTACACCTTC.

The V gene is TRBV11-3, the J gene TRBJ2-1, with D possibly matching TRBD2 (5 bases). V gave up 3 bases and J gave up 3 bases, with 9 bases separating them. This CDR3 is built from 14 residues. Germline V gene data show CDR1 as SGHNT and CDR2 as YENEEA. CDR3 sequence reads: CASSLGRNYNEQFF. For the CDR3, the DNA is TGTGCCAGCAGCTTGGGGAGAAACTACAATGAGCAGTTCTTC. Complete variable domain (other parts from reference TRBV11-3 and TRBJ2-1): EAGVVQSPRYKIIEKKQPVAFWCNPISGHNTLYWYLQNLGQGPELLIRYENEEAVDDSQLPKDRFSAERLKGVDSTLKIQPAELGDSAVYLCASSLGRNYNEQFFGPGTRLTVL.

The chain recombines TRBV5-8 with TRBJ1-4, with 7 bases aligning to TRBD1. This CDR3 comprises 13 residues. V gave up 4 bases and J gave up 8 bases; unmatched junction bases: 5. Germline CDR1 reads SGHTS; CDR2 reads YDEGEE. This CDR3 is CASSRQQGEKLFF. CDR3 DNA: TGTGCCAGCAGCCGCCAACAGGGGGAAAAACTGTTTTTT.

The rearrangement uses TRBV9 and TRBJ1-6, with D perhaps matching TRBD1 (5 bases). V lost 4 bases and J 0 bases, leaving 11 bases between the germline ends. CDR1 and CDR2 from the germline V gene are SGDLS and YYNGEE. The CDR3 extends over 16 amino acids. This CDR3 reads CASSSGRPSYNSPLHF. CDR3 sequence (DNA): TGTGCCAGCAGCTCGGGACGGCCCTCCTATAATTCACCCCTCCACTTT. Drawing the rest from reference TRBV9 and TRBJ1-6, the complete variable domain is DSGVTQTPKHLITATGQRVTLRCSPRSGDLSVYWYQQSLDQGLQFLIQYYNGEERAKGNILERFSAQQFPDLHSELNLSSLELGDSALYFCASSSGRPSYNSPLHFGNGTRLTVT.

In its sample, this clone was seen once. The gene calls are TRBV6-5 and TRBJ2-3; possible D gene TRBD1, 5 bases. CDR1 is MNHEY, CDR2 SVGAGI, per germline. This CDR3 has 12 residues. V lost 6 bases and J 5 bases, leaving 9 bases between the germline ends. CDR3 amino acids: CASSPTEDTQYF. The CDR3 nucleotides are TGTGCCAGCAGCCCGACAGAAGATACGCAGTATTTT.

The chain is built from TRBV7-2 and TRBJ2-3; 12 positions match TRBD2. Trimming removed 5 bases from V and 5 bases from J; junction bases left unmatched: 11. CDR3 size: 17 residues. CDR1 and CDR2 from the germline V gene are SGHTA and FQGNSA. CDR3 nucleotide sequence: TGTGCCAGCAGCCAAAGACTAGCGGGAGTAGTGGGAGATACGCAGTATTTT. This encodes CASSQRLAGVVGDTQYF.

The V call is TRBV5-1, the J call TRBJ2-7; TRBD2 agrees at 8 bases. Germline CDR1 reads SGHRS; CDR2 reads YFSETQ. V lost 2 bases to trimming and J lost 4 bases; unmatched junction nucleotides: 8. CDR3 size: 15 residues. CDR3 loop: CASSFVSGSGYEQYF. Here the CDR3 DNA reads TGCGCCAGCAGCTTTGTGAGCGGGAGTGGGTACGAGCAGTACTTC.

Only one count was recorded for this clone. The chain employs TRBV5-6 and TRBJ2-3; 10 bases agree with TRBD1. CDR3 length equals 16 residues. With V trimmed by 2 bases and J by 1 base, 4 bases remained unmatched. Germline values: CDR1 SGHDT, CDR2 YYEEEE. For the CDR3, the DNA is TGTGCCAGCAGCTTCCTGGGGACAGGGGGCACAGATACGCAGTATTTT. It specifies CASSFLGTGGTDTQYF.

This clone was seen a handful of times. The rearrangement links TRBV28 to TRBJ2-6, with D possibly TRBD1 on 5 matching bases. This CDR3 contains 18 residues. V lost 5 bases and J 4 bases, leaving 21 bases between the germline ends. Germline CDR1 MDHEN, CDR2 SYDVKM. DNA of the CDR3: TGTGCCAGCAGTCCCATCCTCTTACACAGGACGGGGGCCAACGTCCTGACTTTC. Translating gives CASSPILLHRTGANVLTF. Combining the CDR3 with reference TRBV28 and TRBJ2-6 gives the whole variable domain DVKVTQSSRYLVKRTGEKVFLECVQDMDHENMFWYRQDPGLGLRLIYFSYDVKMKEKGDIPEGYSVSREKKERFSLILESASTNQTSMYLCASSPILLHRTGANVLTFGAGSRLTVL.

The CDR3 loop is CASSEPNIQYF. As DNA, the CDR3 is TGTGCCAGCAGTGAGCCAAACATTCAGTACTTC. The gene calls are TRBV6-1 and TRBJ2-4; D gene uncertain. V was trimmed by 3 bases and J by 6 bases, leaving 3 bases between them. CDR3 length: 11 residues. From germline, CDR1 is MNHNS and CDR2 SASEGT.

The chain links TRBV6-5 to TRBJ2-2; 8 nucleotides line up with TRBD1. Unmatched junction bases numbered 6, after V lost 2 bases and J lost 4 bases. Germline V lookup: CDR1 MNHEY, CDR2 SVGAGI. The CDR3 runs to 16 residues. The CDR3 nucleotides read TGTGCCAGCAGTTACGGGCAGGGGGCTGGCACCGGGGAGCTGTTTTTT. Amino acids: CASSYGQGAGTGELFF.

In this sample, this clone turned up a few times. The CDR3 region has the DNA TGTGCCAGCAGCTTAGTACGGGATGGTGAGCAGTTCTTC. Amino acid sequence: CASSLVRDGEQFF. The chain uses TRBV7-6 and TRBJ2-1; weak D call: TRBD2 (5 bases). The germline CDR1 and CDR2 sequences are SGHVS and FNYEAQ. The CDR3 has 13 amino acids. V was pared by 1 base and J by 9 bases, with 10 bases between. The whole variable domain, remainder taken from reference TRBV7-6 and TRBJ2-1, is GAGVSQSPRYKVTKRGQDVALRCDPISGHVSLYWYRQALGQGPEFLTYFNYEAQQDKSGLPNDRFSAERPEGSISTLTIQRTEQRDSAMYRCASSLVRDGEQFFGPGTRLTVL.